The rows below give T cell receptor beta chains drawn from one sample of a study of cytomegalovirus exposure and HLA in healthy donors. Clones were read by immunoSEQ multiplex PCR, and TCRdb kept only the in-frame ones, dropping some. The sample lists around 97,000 clones; approximately 64% were seen once. Sequencing used PBMCs. The origin of the receptors is a woman in her forties or fifties in good health and CMV-seronegative. Both conserved end residues are part of each CDR3. A D gene is named only where the DNA matches it firmly. Not all rows give a size; the values are once, few, many and, for expanded clones, a class.

TRBD1	TRBV7-2	TRBJ2-7	-	TGTGCCAGCAGCGGGACAGGGGGTTGGTACGAGCAGTACTTC	CASSGTGGWYEQYF
TRBD1	TRBV27	TRBJ2-3	-	TGTGCCAGCAGTTTATCGAAAACAGGGGGTGCTACGCAGTATTTT	CASSLSKTGGATQYF
TRBD1	TRBV25-1	TRBJ2-1	-	TGTGCCAGCAGTGAATACAGGGGGCTCCTGGGCAATGAGCAGTTCTTC	CASSEYRGLLGNEQFF
-	TRBV6-5	TRBJ1-1	few	TGTGCCAGCAGTTGGGGAGCGGGGGCCGCTGAAGCTTTCTTT	CASSWGAGAAEAFF
TRBD1	TRBV7-7	TRBJ1-4	-	TGTGCCAACAGCGTCGGGACAGGGGTTACTGAAAAACTGTTTTTT	CANSVGTGVTEKLFF
TRBD2	TRBV4-3	TRBJ2-1	few	TGCGCCAGCAGCCAAGGGGGGACTACGTCAAACAATGAGCAGTTCTTC	CASSQGGTTSNNEQFF
-	TRBV28	TRBJ1-4	-	TGTGCCAGCAGTTTAGACACAACTAATGAAAAACTGTTTTTT	CASSLDTTNEKLFF
TRBD1	TRBV4-1	TRBJ1-2	-	TGCGCCAGCAGCCAAGATACAGGGGTGGACTATGGCTACACCTTC	CASSQDTGVDYGYTF
-	TRBV5-1	TRBJ2-3	-	TGCGCCAGCAGCTTGGGGGCGAACACAGATACGCAGTATTTT	CASSLGANTDTQYF
TRBD1	TRBV4-3	TRBJ1-6	-	TGCGCCAGCAGCCAAGGCGTGACAGGGAGCGATTCACCCCTCCACTTT	CASSQGVTGSDSPLHF
TRBD2	TRBV7-9	TRBJ2-3	-	TGTGCCAGCAGCTCCGGACTAGCGGCCTTCACAGATACGCAGTATTTT	CASSSGLAAFTDTQYF
TRBD1	TRBV29-1	TRBJ1-2	-	TGCACCTCGTTCACAGGGGCCTATGGCTACACCTTC	CTSFTGAYGYTF
TRBD1	TRBV4-1	TRBJ1-5	-	TGCGCCAGCAGCCCTGCGACAGGGAGGCTCAATCAGCCCCAGCATTTT	CASSPATGRLNQPQHF
TRBD1	TRBV10-3	TRBJ2-7	-	TGTGCCATCAGTGAGCGGACAGGCTCCTACGAGCAGTACTTC	CAISERTGSYEQYF
TRBD1	TRBV27	TRBJ2-5	few	TGTGCCAGCAGTTTTGGACAGGCTTCCCAAGAGACCCAGTACTTC	CASSFGQASQETQYF
-	TRBV10-1	TRBJ2-3	-	TGCGCCAGCAGTTATTCCACAGATACGCAGTATTTT	CASSYSTDTQYF
TRBD2	TRBV5-1	TRBJ2-5	few	TGCGCCAGCAGCTTGGGAGCGGGGGGCGGACAAGAGACCCAGTACTTC	CASSLGAGGGQETQYF
-	TRBV7-8	TRBJ1-4	few	TGTGCCAGCAGCTTTATGCGGGGGAGTCATGAAAAACTGTTTTTT	CASSFMRGSHEKLFF
-	TRBV4-1	TRBJ2-5	few	TGCGCCAGCAGCCCTCCGGGCAGGGCGGAGACCCAGTACTTC	CASSPPGRAETQYF
TRBD1	TRBV30	TRBJ1-1	-	TGTGCCTGGAGTGTATACAGGGGGATCCCTGAAGCTTTCTTT	CAWSVYRGIPEAFF
TRBD2	TRBV29-1	TRBJ2-7	once	TGCAGCGTAACGGGTAGCGGGAGATTGTACGAGCAGTACTTC	CSVTGSGRLYEQYF
-	TRBV11-2	TRBJ1-3	-	TGTGCCAGCAGCTCGAACAGCAGAAACACCATATATTTT	CASSSNSRNTIYF
TRBD1	TRBV27	TRBJ2-1	-	TGTGCCAGCACAGGGACAGGGTACAATGAGCAGTTCTTC	CASTGTGYNEQFF
TRBD2	TRBV7-8	TRBJ2-1	few	TGTGCCAGCAGCTCCCGAAGCGGGAGGGCCCGGGTCTTC	CASSSRSGRARVF
TRBD2	TRBV5-4	TRBJ2-5	-	TGTGCCAGCAGCGAGCCGGGACTAGGCACCCAGTACTTC	CASSEPGLGTQYF
TRBD2	TRBV2	TRBJ2-5	-	TGTGCCAGCAGTCAGGGACTAGCGGGGCAAGAGACCCAGTACTTC	CASSQGLAGQETQYF
TRBD2	TRBV7-9	TRBJ2-3	few	TGTGCCAGCAGCTTAAAGCCTTCGGGACTAGTCTTTCGGACAGATACGCAGTATTTT	CASSLKPSGLVFRTDTQYF
TRBD2	TRBV4-3	TRBJ2-1	-	TGCGCCAGCAGCCAAGTAACTAGCGGGATAGGTTTTGGAGAGCAGTTCTTC	CASSQVTSGIGFGEQFF
TRBD1	TRBV6-5	TRBJ2-2	-	TGTGCCAGCAGGAGACAGGGGGCGCGGTCCGGGGAGCTGTTTTTT	CASRRQGARSGELFF
TRBD2	TRBV19	TRBJ2-7	-	TGTGCCAGTAGTGGGGCTAGCGGGATGGGGCAGTACTTC	CASSGASGMGQYF
TRBD2	TRBV29-1	TRBJ2-5	once	TGCAGTGCTCGGGAGGGAGAGACCCAGTACTTC	CSAREGETQYF
-	TRBV29-1	TRBJ1-1	-	TGCAGCGTTGAGGGGGTTTTAGGGAGGGTCCCAACTGAAGCTTTCTTT	CSVEGVLGRVPTEAFF
-	TRBV7-2	TRBJ1-2	few	TGTGCCAGCAGTGCACGCTCAGAGGCGTATGGCTACACCTTC	CASSARSEAYGYTF
-	TRBV2	TRBJ1-6	-	TGTGCCAGCACCTCTGGAGGCTCCTATAATTCACCCCTCCACTTT	CASTSGGSYNSPLHF
-	TRBV7-9	TRBJ2-7	once	TGTGCCAGCAGCGATGAACTGACAGAGCAGTACTTC	CASSDELTEQYF
-	TRBV18	TRBJ1-4	few	TGTGCCAGCTCAGGGGGACTTACTAATGAAAAACTGTTTTTT	CASSGGLTNEKLFF
-	TRBV7-2	TRBJ2-5	-	TGTGCCAGCAGCGCGCAATTAGGGCCGGGGGAGACCCAGTACTTC	CASSAQLGPGETQYF
TRBD2	TRBV28	TRBJ2-7	-	TGTGCCAGCAGTCCCCCCCCTAGCGGGGTCTCCTACGAGCAGTACTTC	CASSPPPSGVSYEQYF
TRBD2	TRBV6-6	TRBJ2-7	-	TGTGCCAGCAGTTACAGAGCGGGGGTGTACGAGCAGTACTTC	CASSYRAGVYEQYF
-	TRBV13	TRBJ1-2	-	TGTGCCAGCAGCTTATTTGGGGCTCTTAACTATGGCTACACCTTC	CASSLFGALNYGYTF
-	TRBV29-1	TRBJ2-1	-	TGCAGCGGTGAAGCAGGACTGGCCTACAATGAGCAGTTCTTC	CSGEAGLAYNEQFF
TRBD2	TRBV7-2	TRBJ2-7	-	TGTGCCAGCAGCTTGTTGGGTAGCGGGAGCTCCTACGAGCAGTACTTC	CASSLLGSGSSYEQYF
-	TRBV10-3	TRBJ2-2	-	TGTGCCATCCTCGGGGAAAACGGGGCCGGGGAGCTGTTTTTT	CAILGENGAGELFF
TRBD2	TRBV2	TRBJ2-1	few	TGTGCCAGCGCAGGGCGGGGGAGCTCCTACAATGAGCAGTTCTTC	CASAGRGSSYNEQFF
-	TRBV4-3	TRBJ2-2	few	TGCGCCAGCAGCCAGTCAAGGGTCCTAGCTGTGAACACCGGGGAGCTGTTTTTT	CASSQSRVLAVNTGELFF
-	TRBV12-5	TRBJ2-3	-	TGTGCTAGTGGGGAGCTAGGACGGGGTACGCAGTATTTT	CASGELGRGTQYF
TRBD2	TRBV28	TRBJ2-7	-	TGTGCCAGCATCTCTACGGGGGGCGAGCAGTACTTC	CASISTGGEQYF
-	TRBV7-5	TRBJ1-3	-	TGTGTCAGAAGCTTAGCCCCCCCAGGGGGCAACGGAAACACCATATATTTT	CVRSLAPPGGNGNTIYF
TRBD2	TRBV5-1	TRBJ2-5	-	TGCGCCAGCAGATCGGGGGGAGAGACCCAGTACTTC	CASRSGGETQYF
-	TRBV27	TRBJ1-1	-	TGTGCCAGCAGTTTATCGGAGACCGCTGAAGCTTTCTTT	CASSLSETAEAFF
TRBD1	TRBV5-6	TRBJ2-7	-	TGTGCCAGCAGCTTCGGGACAGGGCGGTTTAGTTCTGCCGAGCAGTACTTC	CASSFGTGRFSSAEQYF
-	TRBV7-9	TRBJ2-5	-	TGTGCCAGCAGCTTAGGAGAGCGTGGTGAGACCCAGTACTTC	CASSLGERGETQYF
TRBD1	TRBV10-3	TRBJ1-2	-	TGTGCCATCAGTGAGGTGGACAGGCGCTACACCTTC	CAISEVDRRYTF
TRBD2	TRBV5-5	TRBJ2-7	-	TGTGCCAGCAGCTTGACGTCGGGGGGGCAGTGGTTGAGGCAGTACTTC	CASSLTSGGQWLRQYF
TRBD1	TRBV5-4	TRBJ1-1	few	TGTGCCAGCAGCACGGGACAGGGGATTCTCGGGACTGAAGCTTTCTTT	CASSTGQGILGTEAFF
TRBD2	TRBV10-2	TRBJ2-3	-	TGCGCCAGCAGTGTTACCCCGGGAGGAGATACGCAGTATTTT	CASSVTPGGDTQYF
TRBD1	TRBV14	TRBJ2-7	once	TGTGCCAGCAGCCAGACCGGGACAGCCTACGAGCAGTACTTC	CASSQTGTAYEQYF
TRBD1	TRBV28	TRBJ1-1	few	TGTGCCAGCAGTTACACACTGGGACAGGGGGCCACTGAAGCTTTCTTT	CASSYTLGQGATEAFF
-	TRBV19	TRBJ2-3	few	TGTGCCAGTAGAATCGGCGGGTTTAGCACAGATACGCAGTATTTT	CASRIGGFSTDTQYF
-	TRBV7-2	TRBJ1-5	-	TGTGCCAGCAGCTTAGTGGGTGACAGCACTCAGCCCCAGCATTTT	CASSLVGDSTQPQHF